This T cell receptor beta chain was documented in a study of shared clonotypes between healthy human individuals. Study details: Donors were a couple of women and a few men aged 18 to 49.

Researchers divided each subset's genomic DNA evenly across several immunoSEQ plates. Measured with immunoSEQ multiplex PCR; TCRdb has only the in-frame clones, and not every one. The repertoire holds roughly 720,000 clones, with about 90% as singletons. Healthy HIV-negative adults without recent acute infections or vaccinations served as donors. The CDR3 length is 15 residues. V shed 4 bases and J shed 2 bases, with 13 bases lying between them. Germline CDR1 MGHRA, CDR2 YSYEKL. The source of this sequence is a man younger than 30 in good health. Some clones in this sample may be carry-over from other donors' samples. The rearrangement uses TRBV4-1 and TRBJ2-3; the D gene is possibly TRBD2 (6 bases). Sequencing was performed on memory CD8+ T cells from PBMCs. Sample subset: CD45RO+ cells pooled with CCR7-negative TemRA cells. CDR3 sequence (DNA): TGCGCCAGCAGCCCGCTAGGGACTTACACAGATACGCAGTATTTT. Translated, it gives CASSPLGTYTDTQYF.